Detailed here is one TCR beta chain. This table comes from immunoSEQ multiplex PCR, and its TCRdb copy is limited to in-frame clones, with some not included. Of fewer than 180,000 clones in the sample, around 90% are singletons; the top ten hold 3.3%. The source of the sample is a study of T cell responses to AZD1222 COVID-19 vaccine. The CDR3 has 16 amino acids. J lost 5 bases, V lost 5 bases, and 11 bases had no gene match. The V gene's germline CDR1 is LNHDA and CDR2 SQIVND (reference sequence). This TCR came from an adult who received the AZD1222 COVID-19 vaccine. Source: peripheral blood, taken 28 days after the second AZD1222 dose. This chain uses TRBV19 with TRBJ2-1; the match to TRBD2 covers 8 bases. CDR3 sequence: CASSWGPGGPDNEQFF. The CDR3 region has the DNA TGTGCCAGTAGTTGGGGCCCGGGAGGGCCGGACAATGAGCAGTTCTTC. Full variable domain (remainder filled in from reference TRBV19 and TRBJ2-1): DGGITQSPKYLFRKEGQNVTLSCEQNLNHDAMYWYRQDPGQGLRLIYYSQIVNDFQKGDIAEGYSVSREKKESFPLTVTSAQKNPTAFYLCASSWGPGGPDNEQFFGPGTRLTVL.